This TCR beta chain came from a study of blood T cell repertoires in COVID-19. Looking at the study overall: Acute and convalescent COVID-19 samples came from the United States, Italy and Spain.

The age range of participants was 18 to 89 years, with residence in about 25 US areas. CDR3 length: 15 residues. V was cut by 0 bases and J by 0 bases, with 8 bases left in between. Germline loops: CDR1 MNHEY, CDR2 SMNVEV (reference sequence). The table came from immunoSEQ multiplex PCR; TCRdb's copy has only in-frame clones and leaves some out. In the table there are a few hundred thousand clones, 84% of which are singletons. Material for sequencing was PBMCs or T cells enriched from blood (not recorded which). This chain uses TRBV27 with TRBJ1-1; D gene unclear. This sequence was found in a man aged 50 to 60 who had recovered from COVID-19. CDR3 region: CASSLSQVLNTEAFF. The CDR3 bases are TGTGCCAGCAGTTTATCCCAGGTTTTGAACACTGAAGCTTTCTTT.